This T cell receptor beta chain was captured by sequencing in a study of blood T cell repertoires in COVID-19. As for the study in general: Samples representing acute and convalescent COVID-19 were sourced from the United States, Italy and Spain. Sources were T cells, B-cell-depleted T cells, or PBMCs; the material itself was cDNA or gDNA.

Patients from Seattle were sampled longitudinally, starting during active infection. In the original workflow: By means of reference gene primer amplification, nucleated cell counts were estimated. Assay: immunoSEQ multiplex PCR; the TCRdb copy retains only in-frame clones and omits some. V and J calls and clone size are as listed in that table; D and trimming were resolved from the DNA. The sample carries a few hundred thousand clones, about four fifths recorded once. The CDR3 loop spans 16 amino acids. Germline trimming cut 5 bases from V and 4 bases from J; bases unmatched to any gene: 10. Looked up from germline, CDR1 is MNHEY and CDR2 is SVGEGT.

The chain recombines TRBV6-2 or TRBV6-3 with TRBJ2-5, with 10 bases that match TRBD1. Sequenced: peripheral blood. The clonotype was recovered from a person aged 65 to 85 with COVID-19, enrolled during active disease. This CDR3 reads CASSSRDRGFRETQYF. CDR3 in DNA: TGTGCCAGCAGTAGCCGGGACAGGGGTTTTCGAGAGACCCAGTACTTC.